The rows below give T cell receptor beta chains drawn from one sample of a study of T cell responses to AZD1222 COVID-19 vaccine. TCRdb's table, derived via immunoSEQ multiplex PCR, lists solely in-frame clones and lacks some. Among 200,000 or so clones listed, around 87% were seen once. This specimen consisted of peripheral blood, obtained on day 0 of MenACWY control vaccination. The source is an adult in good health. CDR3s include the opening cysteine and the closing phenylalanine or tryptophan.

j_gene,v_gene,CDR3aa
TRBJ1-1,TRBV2,CATSAPAAFF
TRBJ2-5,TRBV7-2,CASSFQTSGQETQYF
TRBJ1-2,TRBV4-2,CASSPDRGRDGYTF
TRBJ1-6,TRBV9,CASSVVSDSPLHF
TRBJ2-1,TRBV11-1,CASSLDWAPELFF
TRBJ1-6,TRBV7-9,CASSSPVGTSNSPLHF
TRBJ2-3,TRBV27,CASSLSRAGPDTQYF
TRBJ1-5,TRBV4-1,CASSQHRGGQPQHF
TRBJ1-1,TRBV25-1,CASSAAEGGPEDTEAFF
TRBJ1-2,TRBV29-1,CSVGDAGGYTF
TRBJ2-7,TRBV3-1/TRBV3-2,CASSQLGQGYGEQYF
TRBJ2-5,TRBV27,CASSSTSGVGTQYF
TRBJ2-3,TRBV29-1,CSVIGLAVTDTQYF
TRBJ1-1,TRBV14,CASSQFLRNTEAFF
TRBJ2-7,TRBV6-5,CASSYYSGGPYEQYF
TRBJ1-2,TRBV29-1,CSVEPARGPYGYTF
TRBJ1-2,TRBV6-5,CASSPTGQVYTF
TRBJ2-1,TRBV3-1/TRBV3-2,CASRQRGAGNNEQFF
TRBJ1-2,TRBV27,CASSPGGFYGYTF
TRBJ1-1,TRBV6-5,CASSPLAEAFF
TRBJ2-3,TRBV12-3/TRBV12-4,CASTRTGLGTQYF
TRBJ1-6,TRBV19,CASSPGTGDSSSYNSPLHF
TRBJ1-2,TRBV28,CASQGNYGYTF
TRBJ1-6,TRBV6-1,CASSDKIGVSYNSPLHF
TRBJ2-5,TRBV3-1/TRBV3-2,CASTALGNQETQYF
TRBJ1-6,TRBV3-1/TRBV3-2,CASSQGSGTGFNSPLHF
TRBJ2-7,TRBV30,CAWSGSGHEQYF
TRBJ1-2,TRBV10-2,CASRDGLYGYTF
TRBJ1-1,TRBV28,CASSLFGGRPNTEAFF
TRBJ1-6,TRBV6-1,CASSEAETVSPLHF
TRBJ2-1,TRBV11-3,CASSLDLAGGYNEQFF
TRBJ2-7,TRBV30,CAWRGELIYEQYF
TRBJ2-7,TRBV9,CASSVGGEMSYEQYF
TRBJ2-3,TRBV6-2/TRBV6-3,CASSYSSERGALTDTQYF
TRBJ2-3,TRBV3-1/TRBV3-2,CASSLPGPSGSPKYF
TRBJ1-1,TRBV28,CASSPTGVYTEAFF
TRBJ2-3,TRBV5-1,CASSPGSDTQYF
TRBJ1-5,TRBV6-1,CASSETGQGANQPQHF
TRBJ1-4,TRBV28,CASSLPRDEKLFF
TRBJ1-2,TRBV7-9,CASSHAAYGYTF
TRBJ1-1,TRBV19,CASSLEGPGTDVNTEAFF
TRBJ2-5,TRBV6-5,CASSPLKETQYF
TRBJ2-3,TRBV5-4,CASSPYSTDTQYF
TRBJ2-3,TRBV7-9,CASSFPADTQYF
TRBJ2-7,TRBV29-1,CSALGPEREQYF
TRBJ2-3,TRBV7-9,CASSLASGMKDTQYF
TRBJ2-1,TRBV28,CATGQGGFNEQFF
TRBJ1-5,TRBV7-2,CASSLSNQPQHF
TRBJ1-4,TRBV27,CASSLFRGGNEKLFF